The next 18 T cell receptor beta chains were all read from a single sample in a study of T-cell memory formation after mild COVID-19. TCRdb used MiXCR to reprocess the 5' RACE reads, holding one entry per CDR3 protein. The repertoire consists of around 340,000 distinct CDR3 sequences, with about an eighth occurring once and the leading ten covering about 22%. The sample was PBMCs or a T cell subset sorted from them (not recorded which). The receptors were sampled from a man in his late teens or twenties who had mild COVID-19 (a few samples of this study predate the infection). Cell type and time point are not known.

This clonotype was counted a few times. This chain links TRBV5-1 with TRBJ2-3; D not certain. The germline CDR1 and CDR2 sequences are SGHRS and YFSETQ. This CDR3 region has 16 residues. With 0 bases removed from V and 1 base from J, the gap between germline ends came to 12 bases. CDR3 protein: CASSLAPKRRTDTQYF. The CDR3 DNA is TGCGCCAGCAGCTTGGCCCCCAAACGACGCACAGATACGCAGTATTTT.

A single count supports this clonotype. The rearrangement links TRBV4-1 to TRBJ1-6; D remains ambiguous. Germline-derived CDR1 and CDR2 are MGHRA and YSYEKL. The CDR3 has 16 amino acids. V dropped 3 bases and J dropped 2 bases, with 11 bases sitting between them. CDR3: CASSQVLRAYNSPLHF. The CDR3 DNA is TGCGCCAGCAGCCAGGTCTTGAGGGCCTATAATTCACCCCTCCACTTT.

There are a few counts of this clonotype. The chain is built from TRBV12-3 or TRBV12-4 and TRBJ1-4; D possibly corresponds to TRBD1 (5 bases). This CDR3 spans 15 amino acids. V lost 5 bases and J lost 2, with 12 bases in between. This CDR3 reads CASSPEGRTNEKLFF. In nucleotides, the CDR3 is TGTGCCAGCAGTCCCGAGGGGCGGACTAATGAAAAACTGTTTTTT.

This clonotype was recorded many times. In DNA form, the CDR3 reads TGTGCCAGCAGCCAAGTCTCACAGCGAGGCGCAGATACGCAGTATTTT. Translation: CASSQVSQRGADTQYF. V usage is TRBV3-1 and J usage is TRBJ2-3; D ambiguous. The germline V and J ends were trimmed by 1 base and 4 bases, with 15 bases remaining between them. CDR1 and CDR2 (germline): LGHDT, YNNKEL (reference sequence). The CDR3 sequence is 16 residues long.

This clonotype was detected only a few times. In DNA form, the CDR3 reads TGTGCCAGCAAGGGTAGTAGCAATCAGCCCCAGCATTTT. The encoded protein is CASKGSSNQPQHF. The V and J genes are TRBV6-5 and TRBJ1-5, with D unclear. Germline V lookup: CDR1 MNHEY, CDR2 SVGAGI. The germline V and J ends were trimmed by 7 bases and 0 bases, with 7 bases remaining between them. There are 13 residues in the CDR3.

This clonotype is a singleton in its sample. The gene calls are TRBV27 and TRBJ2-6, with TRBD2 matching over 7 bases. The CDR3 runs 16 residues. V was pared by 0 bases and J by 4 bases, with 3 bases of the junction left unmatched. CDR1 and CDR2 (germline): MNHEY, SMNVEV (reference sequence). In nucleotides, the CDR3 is TGTGCCAGCAGTTTATCGGCGGGGGTCGGGGCCAACGTCCTGACTTTC. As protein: CASSLSAGVGANVLTF.

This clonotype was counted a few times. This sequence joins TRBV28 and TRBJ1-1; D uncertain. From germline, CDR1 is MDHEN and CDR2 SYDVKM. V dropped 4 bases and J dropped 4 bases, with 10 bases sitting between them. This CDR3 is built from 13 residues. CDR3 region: CASSSQMGTEAFF. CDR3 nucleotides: TGTGCCAGCAGTTCCCAGATGGGCACTGAAGCTTTCTTT. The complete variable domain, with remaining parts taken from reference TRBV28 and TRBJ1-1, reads DVKVTQSSRYLVKRTGEKVFLECVQDMDHENMFWYRQDPGLGLRLIYFSYDVKMKEKGDIPEGYSVSREKKERFSLILESASTNQTSMYLCASSSQMGTEAFFGQGTRLTVV.

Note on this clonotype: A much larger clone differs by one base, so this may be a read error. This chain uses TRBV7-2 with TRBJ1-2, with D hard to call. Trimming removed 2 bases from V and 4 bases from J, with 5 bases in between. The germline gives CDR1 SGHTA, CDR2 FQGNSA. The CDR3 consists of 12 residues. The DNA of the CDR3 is TGTGCCAGCAGCTTAATGGGCTATGGCTACACCTTC. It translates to CASSLMGYGYTF.

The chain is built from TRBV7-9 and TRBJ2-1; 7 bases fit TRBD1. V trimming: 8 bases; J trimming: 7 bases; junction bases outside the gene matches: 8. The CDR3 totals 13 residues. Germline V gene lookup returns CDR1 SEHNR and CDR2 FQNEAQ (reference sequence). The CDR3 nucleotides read TGTGCCAGCCACAGGGGCCCTACTAATGAGCAGTTCTTC. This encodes CASHRGPTNEQFF.

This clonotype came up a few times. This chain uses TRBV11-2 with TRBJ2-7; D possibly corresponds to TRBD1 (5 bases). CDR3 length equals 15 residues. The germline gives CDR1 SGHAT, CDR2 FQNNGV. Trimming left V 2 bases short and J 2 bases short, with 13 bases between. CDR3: CASSLSVGETYEQYF. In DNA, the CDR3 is TGTGCCAGCAGCTTATCAGTAGGGGAAACCTACGAGCAGTACTTC. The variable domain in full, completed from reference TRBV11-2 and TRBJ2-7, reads EAGVAQSPRYKIIEKRQSVAFWCNPISGHATLYWYQQILGQGPKLLIQFQNNGVVDDSQLPKDRFSAERLKGVDSTLKIQPAKLEDSAVYLCASSLSVGETYEQYFGPGTRLTVT.

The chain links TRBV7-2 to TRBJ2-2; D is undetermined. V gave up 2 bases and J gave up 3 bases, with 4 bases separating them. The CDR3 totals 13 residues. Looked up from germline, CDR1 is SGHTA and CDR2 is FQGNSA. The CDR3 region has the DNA TGTGCCAGCAGCTTAATGGACACCGGGGAGCTGTTTTTT. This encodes CASSLMDTGELFF.

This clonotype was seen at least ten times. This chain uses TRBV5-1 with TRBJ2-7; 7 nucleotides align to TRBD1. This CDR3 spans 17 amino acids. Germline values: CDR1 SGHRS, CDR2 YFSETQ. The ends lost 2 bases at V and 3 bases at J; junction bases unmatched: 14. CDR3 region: CASSLYDREVTLYEQYF. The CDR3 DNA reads TGCGCCAGCAGCTTATACGACAGGGAAGTCACCCTCTACGAGCAGTACTTC.

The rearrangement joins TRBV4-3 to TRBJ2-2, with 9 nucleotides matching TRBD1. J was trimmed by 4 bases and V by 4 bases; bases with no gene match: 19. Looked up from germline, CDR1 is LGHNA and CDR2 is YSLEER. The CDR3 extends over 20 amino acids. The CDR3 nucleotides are TGCGCCAGCAGCCGAGCAAGTTCATTTTTGGACAGGGGTACCACCGGGGAGCTGTTTTTT. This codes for CASSRASSFLDRGTTGELFF.

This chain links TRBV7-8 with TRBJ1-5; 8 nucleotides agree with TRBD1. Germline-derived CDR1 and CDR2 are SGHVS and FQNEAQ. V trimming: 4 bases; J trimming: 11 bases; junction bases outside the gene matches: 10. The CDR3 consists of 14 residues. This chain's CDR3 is CASSSDRGGQTQHF. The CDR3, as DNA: TGTGCCAGCAGCTCCGACAGGGGAGGACAGACCCAGCATTTT. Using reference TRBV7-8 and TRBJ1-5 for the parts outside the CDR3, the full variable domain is GAGVSQSPRYKVAKRGQDVALRCDPISGHVSLFWYQQALGQGPEFLTYFQNEAQLDKSGLPSDRFFAERPEGSVSTLKIQRTQQEDSAVYLCASSSDRGGQTQHFGDGTRLSIL.

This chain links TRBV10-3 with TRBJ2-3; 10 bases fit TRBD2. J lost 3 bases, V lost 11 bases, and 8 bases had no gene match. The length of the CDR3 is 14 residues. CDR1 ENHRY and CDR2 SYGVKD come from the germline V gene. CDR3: CAAASGGGTDTQYF. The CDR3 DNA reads TGTGCCGCCGCGAGCGGGGGGGGGACAGATACGCAGTATTTT.

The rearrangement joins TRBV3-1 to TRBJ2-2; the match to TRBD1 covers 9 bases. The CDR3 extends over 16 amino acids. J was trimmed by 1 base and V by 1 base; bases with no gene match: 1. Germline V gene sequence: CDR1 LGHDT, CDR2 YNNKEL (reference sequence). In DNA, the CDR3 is TGTGCCAGCAGCCAAGGGGACAGGGAGAACACCGGGGAGCTGTTTTTT. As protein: CASSQGDRENTGELFF.

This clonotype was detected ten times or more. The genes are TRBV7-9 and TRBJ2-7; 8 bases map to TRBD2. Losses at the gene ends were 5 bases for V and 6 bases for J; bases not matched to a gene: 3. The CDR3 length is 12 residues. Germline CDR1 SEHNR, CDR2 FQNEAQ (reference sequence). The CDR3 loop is CASSTSGGEQYV. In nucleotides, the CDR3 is TGTGCCAGCAGCACAAGCGGGGGCGAGCAGTACGTC.

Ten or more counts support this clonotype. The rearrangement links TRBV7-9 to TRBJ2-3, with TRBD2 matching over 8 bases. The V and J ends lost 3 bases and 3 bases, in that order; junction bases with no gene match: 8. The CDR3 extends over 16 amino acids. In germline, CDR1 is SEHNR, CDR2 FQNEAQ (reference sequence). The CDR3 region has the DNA TGTGCCAGCAGCTTCCCGACGGGGGGGCCGACAGATACGCAGTATTTT. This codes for CASSFPTGGPTDTQYF.